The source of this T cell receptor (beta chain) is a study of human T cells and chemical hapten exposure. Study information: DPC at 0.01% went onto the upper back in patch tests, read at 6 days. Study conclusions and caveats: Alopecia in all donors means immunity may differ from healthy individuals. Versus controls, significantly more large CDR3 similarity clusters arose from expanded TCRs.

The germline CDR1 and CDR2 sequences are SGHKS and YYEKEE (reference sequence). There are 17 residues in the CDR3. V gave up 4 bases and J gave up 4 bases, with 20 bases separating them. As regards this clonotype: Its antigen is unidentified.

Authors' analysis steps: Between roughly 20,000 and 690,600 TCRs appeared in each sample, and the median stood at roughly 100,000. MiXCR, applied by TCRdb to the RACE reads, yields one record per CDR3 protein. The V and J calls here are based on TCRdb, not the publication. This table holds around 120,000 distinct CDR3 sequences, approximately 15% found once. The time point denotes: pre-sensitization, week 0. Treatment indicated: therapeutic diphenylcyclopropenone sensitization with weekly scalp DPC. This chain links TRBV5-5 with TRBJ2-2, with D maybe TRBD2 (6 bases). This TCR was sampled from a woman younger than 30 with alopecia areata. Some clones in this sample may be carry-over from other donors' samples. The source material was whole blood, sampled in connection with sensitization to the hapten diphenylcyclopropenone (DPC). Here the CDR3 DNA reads TGTGCCAGCAGCCCTTGGGACTCCCATTATGTCACCGGGGAGCTGTTTTTT. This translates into CASSPWDSHYVTGELFF.